These 30 T cell receptor beta chains were sequenced from one sample in a study of T-cell memory formation after mild COVID-19 (dated by TCRdb to 2020 to 2023). Library preparation was by 5' RACE. Sequenced on an Illumina NovaSeq 6000. The public reads were reprocessed in TCRdb via fastp at Q25 and MiXCR, keeping in-frame beta chains. For every CDR3 protein sequence, its rows merge into one entry that carries the most common genes and DNA. Within this sample are more than 450,000 distinct CDR3 sequences, with under 20% of them counted one time only. The top ten clones comprise around 12% of the sample. Source material: PBMCs or a T cell subset sorted from them (not recorded which). The receptors shown here come from an adult woman who had mild COVID-19 (a few samples of this study predate the infection). The sample titles of this study are shuffled in the database, so cell type and time point are left out; the donor was told from shared clones.

This clonotype was found a few times. CDR3 nucleotide sequence: TGTGCCAGCAGCGTCGGCGGGACATCATCTTACGAGCAGTACTTC. This encodes CASSVGGTSSYEQYF. V and J are TRBV9 and TRBJ2-7; D is possibly TRBD1 or TRBD2 (6 bases each). CDR1 and CDR2 (germline): SGDLS, YYNGEE. The CDR3 loop spans 15 amino acids. V was shortened by 2 bases and J by 4 bases, with 16 bases between the two germline ends.

The chain employs TRBV7-9 and TRBJ2-7; D is unclear. CDR1 and CDR2 (germline): SEHNR, FQNEAQ (reference sequence). This CDR3 has 14 residues. V lost 1 base and J lost 2, with 9 bases in between. CDR3 residues: CASSLVAKTYEQYF. CDR3 DNA: TGTGCCAGCAGCTTAGTGGCGAAAACCTACGAGCAGTACTTC.

The V call is TRBV28, the J call TRBJ2-7; the match to TRBD1 covers 8 bases. The trim removed 5 bases at V and 2 bases at J, leaving 8 bases unmatched. There are 15 residues in the CDR3. Germline values: CDR1 MDHEN, CDR2 SYDVKM. The CDR3 nucleotides read TGTGCCAGCAGTCGCCGGGACAGGCTAACCTACGAGCAGTACTTC. Residues: CASSRRDRLTYEQYF.

This chain links TRBV18 with TRBJ2-3; 9 bases line up with TRBD1. J lost 3 bases, V lost 6 bases, and 10 bases had no gene match. CDR1 and CDR2 from the germline V gene are KGHSH and LQKENI. CDR3 length equals 16 residues. Here the CDR3 DNA reads TGTGCCAGCTCGGACCGGACAGGGGTGAGGACAGATACGCAGTATTTT. Protein sequence: CASSDRTGVRTDTQYF.

V is TRBV12-3 or TRBV12-4 and J is TRBJ2-1, with D possibly matching TRBD1 (6 bases). V lost 3 bases to trimming and J lost 12 bases, with 15 bases between them. This CDR3 region has 13 residues. The CDR3 DNA is TGTGCCAGCAGTTTCAATACAGGGAGTGGGCAGTTCTTC. Protein sequence: CASSFNTGSGQFF.

This clonotype showed up just a few times. The chain carries TRBV5-1 and TRBJ2-1; D possibly uses TRBD1 or TRBD2 (6 bases each). V dropped 0 bases and J dropped 9 bases, with 13 bases sitting between them. Germline-derived CDR1 and CDR2 are SGHRS and YFSETQ. The CDR3 has 14 amino acids. The CDR3 DNA sequence: TGCGCCAGCAGCTTGGCAAGGGGGGAAATTGAGCAGTTCTTC. Translating gives CASSLARGEIEQFF. Variable domain in full (rest from reference TRBV5-1 and TRBJ2-1): KAGVTQTPRYLIKTRGQQVTLSCSPISGHRSVSWYQQTPGQGLQFLFEYFSETQRNKGNFPGRFSGRQFSNSRSEMNVSTLELGDSALYLCASSLARGEIEQFFGPGTRLTVL.

This rearrangement joins TRBV15 to TRBJ1-2; 7 bases fit TRBD1. After removal of 1 base from V and 0 bases from J, the junction contained 8 bases not matched to a gene. This CDR3 has 17 residues. Germline V CDR1 and CDR2: LNHNV, YYDKDF (reference sequence). The CDR3 sequence is CATSRVVGTAANYGYTF. As DNA, the CDR3 is TGTGCCACCAGCAGAGTCGTGGGGACAGCTGCTAACTATGGCTACACCTTC.

The genes are TRBV6-2 or TRBV6-3 and TRBJ2-1, with TRBD2 matching over 12 bases. V was pared by 0 bases and J by 8 bases, with 8 bases of the junction left unmatched. Germline values: CDR1 MNHEY, CDR2 SVGEGT. The CDR3 runs 17 residues. The chain's CDR3 is CASSYSNPSGRDHEQFF. The CDR3 DNA reads as TGTGCCAGCAGTTACTCGAACCCTAGCGGGAGGGACCATGAGCAGTTCTTC.

The chain joins TRBV5-6 to TRBJ1-6; D is uncertain. This CDR3 has 14 residues. Deletions cut 4 bases from V and 6 bases from J, with 11 bases between. Germline assignment: CDR1 SGHDT and CDR2 YYEEEE. The CDR3, as DNA: TGTGCCAGCAGCCCCGGGATGAGTAATTCACCCCTCCACTTT. Translated, it gives CASSPGMSNSPLHF.

The chain joins TRBV3-1 to TRBJ2-3; weak D call: TRBD2 (5 bases). The CDR3 covers 16 residues. The V end lost 1 base, the J end lost 0 bases, and 11 bases lay between the germline ends. Germline V gene sequence: CDR1 LGHDT, CDR2 YNNKEL (reference sequence). The CDR3 region has the DNA TGTGCCAGCAGCCAAGGGACTTCCTTGAGCACAGATACGCAGTATTTT. This codes for CASSQGTSLSTDTQYF.

This clonotype was seen only a few times. The chain combines TRBV9 with TRBJ2-5; D remains unclear. V lost 0 bases to trimming and J lost 1 base, with 10 bases between them. The CDR3 length is 15 residues. Germline V lookup: CDR1 SGDLS, CDR2 YYNGEE. CDR3 in DNA: TGTGCCAGCAGCGTAGATTTGATCCCCCAAGAGACCCAGTACTTC. Protein sequence: CASSVDLIPQETQYF.

This sequence joins TRBV9 and TRBJ2-5; unclear D gene. Germline values: CDR1 SGDLS, CDR2 YYNGEE. Trimming left V 0 bases short and J 7 bases short, with 13 bases between. This CDR3 has 14 residues. The CDR3 bases are TGTGCCAGCAGCGTAGCTTGGGATCCCGGGACCCAGTACTTC. Protein: CASSVAWDPGTQYF. Filled out from reference TRBV9 and TRBJ2-5, the complete variable domain reads DSGVTQTPKHLITATGQRVTLRCSPRSGDLSVYWYQQSLDQGLQFLIQYYNGEERAKGNILERFSAQQFPDLHSELNLSSLELGDSALYFCASSVAWDPGTQYFGPGTRLLVL.

V and J are TRBV3-1 and TRBJ2-5; D gene uncertain. The CDR3 is 14 residues long. V was shortened by 3 bases and J by 0 bases, with 8 bases between the two germline ends. Per germline, CDR1 LGHDT and CDR2 YNNKEL (reference sequence). CDR3 bases: TGTGCCAGCAGCCAGTGGCAGAACCAAGAGACCCAGTACTTC. This gives the protein CASSQWQNQETQYF.

The chain joins TRBV4-2 to TRBJ2-5; TRBD2 agrees at 10 bases. The CDR3 sequence is 17 residues long. The germline V gene has CDR1 LGHNA and CDR2 YNFKEQ. V gave up 0 bases and J gave up 5 bases; unmatched junction bases: 9. The CDR3 DNA sequence: TGTGCCAGCAGCCAAGATCCTAGCGGGAGACGATGGGAGACCCAGTACTTC. As protein: CASSQDPSGRRWETQYF.

This clonotype was picked up a small number of times. This chain joins TRBV5-1 and TRBJ1-5; 7 bases are shared with TRBD1. Germline V gene lookup returns CDR1 SGHRS and CDR2 YFSETQ. This CDR3 spans 15 amino acids. V lost 3 bases and J lost 0; bases outside the gene matches: 3. This CDR3 reads CASSSGQDSNQPQHF. As DNA, the CDR3 is TGCGCCAGCAGCTCCGGACAGGATAGCAATCAGCCCCAGCATTTT.

The rearrangement uses TRBV5-4 and TRBJ1-3; D may be TRBD1 (5 bases). Germline CDR1 and CDR2: SGHNT and YYREEE (reference sequence). Between the trimmed V and J ends, which lost 1 base and 0 bases, there was a span of 8 bases. This CDR3 region has 15 residues. CDR3 region: CASSLYGGSGNTIYF. The DNA of the CDR3 is TGTGCCAGCAGCTTGTACGGGGGCTCTGGAAACACCATATATTTT. The full variable domain, rest sourced from reference TRBV5-4 and TRBJ1-3, is ETGVTQSPTHLIKTRGQQVTLRCSSQSGHNTVSWYQQALGQGPQFIFQYYREEENGRGNFPPRFSGLQFPNYSSELNVNALELDDSALYLCASSLYGGSGNTIYFGEGSWLTVV.

This clonotype has more than one count but fewer than ten. The rearrangement links TRBV30 to TRBJ1-5; tentatively, D is TRBD1 (5 bases). CDR1 is GTSNPN, CDR2 SVGIG, per germline (reference sequence). Trimming removed 3 bases from V and 8 bases from J, with 14 bases in between. The CDR3 has 13 residues. The CDR3 spells CAWSVRGYEPQHF. The CDR3 DNA reads as TGTGCCTGGAGCGTGCGGGGGTACGAGCCCCAGCATTTT.

This clonotype was detected only a few times. The V and J genes are TRBV29-1 and TRBJ1-2; 8 positions match TRBD1. CDR1 and CDR2 from the germline V gene are SQVTM and ANQGSEA. Unmatched junction bases numbered 4, after V lost 4 bases and J lost 0 bases. There are 14 residues in the CDR3. CDR3 amino acids: CSVGGQGANYGYTF. CDR3 sequence (DNA): TGCAGCGTTGGAGGACAGGGCGCTAACTATGGCTACACCTTC. Supplemented by reference TRBV29-1 and TRBJ1-2, the full variable domain reads SAVISQKPSRDICQRGTSLTIQCQVDSQVTMMFWYRQQPGQSLTLIATANQGSEATYESGFVIDKFPISRPNLTFSTLTVSNMSPEDSSIYLCSVGGQGANYGYTFGSGTRLTVV.

The V and J genes are TRBV11-2 and TRBJ1-4; no clear D gene. The CDR3 contains 18 residues. The V gene lost 0 bases and the J gene lost 2 bases, with 16 bases spanning the gap. In germline, CDR1 is SGHAT, CDR2 FQNNGV. The CDR3 region is CASSLDGFAPTTNEKLFF. The CDR3 region has the DNA TGTGCCAGCAGCTTAGATGGTTTCGCCCCGACCACTAATGAAAAACTGTTTTTT. Filled out from reference TRBV11-2 and TRBJ1-4, the complete variable domain reads EAGVAQSPRYKIIEKRQSVAFWCNPISGHATLYWYQQILGQGPKLLIQFQNNGVVDDSQLPKDRFSAERLKGVDSTLKIQPAKLEDSAVYLCASSLDGFAPTTNEKLFFGSGTQLSVL.

The genes are TRBV12-3 or TRBV12-4 and TRBJ2-1; D uncertain. The germline V and J ends were trimmed by 7 bases and 2 bases, with 18 bases remaining between them. The CDR3 covers 16 residues. CDR3 amino acids: CASTTPRTPTYNEQFF. CDR3 bases: TGTGCCAGCACCACTCCTCGGACCCCTACCTACAATGAGCAGTTCTTC.

As concerns this clonotype: Compared with germline, one end of the junction differs, possibly owing to a read error. This sequence joins TRBV20-1 and TRBJ2-2; 11 bases are a match to TRBD1. Per the germline V gene, CDR1 is DFQATT and CDR2 is SNEGSKA (reference sequence). This CDR3 contains 14 residues. The CDR3 loop reads CSATGTGGTGVLFF. DNA for the CDR3: TGCAGTGCAACCGGGACAGGGGGAACCGGGGTGCTGTTTTTT.

In its sample, this clonotype was seen a few times. The genes are TRBV2 and TRBJ2-1; 8 bases are shared with TRBD2. The ends lost 3 bases at V and 9 bases at J; junction bases unmatched: 4. Germline CDR1 and CDR2: SNHLY and FYNNEI. This CDR3 is 13 amino acids long. The CDR3 DNA reads as TGTGCCAGCAGTGATGGCGGGGGGCTTGAGCAGTTCTTC. Protein: CASSDGGGLEQFF. Full variable domain (missing parts from reference TRBV2 and TRBJ2-1): EPEVTQTPSHQVTQMGQEVILRCVPISNHLYFYWYRQILGQKVEFLVSFYNNEISEKSEIFDDQFSVERPDGSNFTLKIRSTKLEDSAMYFCASSDGGGLEQFFGPGTRLTVL.

V usage is TRBV4-3 and J usage is TRBJ2-1; 12 bases agree with TRBD2. Germline V gene lookup returns CDR1 LGHNA and CDR2 YSLEER. CDR3 length: 19 amino acids. V lost 4 bases and J lost 4; bases outside the gene matches: 14. The DNA of the CDR3 is TGCGCCAGCAGCCCCGAAGCATTCTGGACTAGCGGGAAATACAATGAGCAGTTCTTC. Protein: CASSPEAFWTSGKYNEQFF.

This clonotype was counted a few times. The rearrangement links TRBV7-8 to TRBJ1-5; D is perhaps TRBD1 (6 bases). The V gene lost 4 bases and the J gene lost 0 bases, with 10 bases spanning the gap. This CDR3 has 15 amino acids. Germline V gene lookup returns CDR1 SGHVS and CDR2 FQNEAQ. In nucleotides, the CDR3 is TGTGCCAGCAGCTCTCCAGGGGTTAGCAATCAGCCCCAGCATTTT. As protein: CASSSPGVSNQPQHF.

The V gene is TRBV5-6, the J gene TRBJ1-2; unclear D gene. V lost 1 base to trimming and J lost 6 bases, with 7 bases between them. There are 12 residues in the CDR3. In germline, CDR1 is SGHDT, CDR2 YYEEEE. The CDR3 reads CASSLFGDGYTF. The CDR3 region has the DNA TGTGCCAGCAGCTTGTTTGGGGATGGCTACACCTTC.

About this clonotype: Sequence at one end of the junction differs from germline and may be a read error. V gene TRBV7-9 combines with J gene TRBJ1-3, with no clear D. Germline CDR1 reads SEHNR; CDR2 reads FQNEAQ (reference sequence). The CDR3 spans 11 residues. CDR3 DNA sequence: TGTGCCAGCAGCTTCTCCGACACCGTATATTTT. Amino acid sequence: CASSFSDTVYF.

The chain employs TRBV19 and TRBJ1-3, with D unclear. The CDR3 length is 15 residues. Trimming removed 2 bases from V and 0 bases from J, with 8 bases in between. CDR1 is LNHDA, CDR2 SQIVND, per germline (reference sequence). The CDR3 protein is CASSILAVSGNTIYF. For the CDR3, the DNA is TGTGCCAGTAGTATACTCGCGGTCTCTGGAAACACCATATATTTT.

The chain is built from TRBV20-1 and TRBJ2-1, with 9 positions matching TRBD2. In germline, CDR1 is DFQATT, CDR2 SNEGSKA (reference sequence). The CDR3 is made up of 15 amino acids. V dropped 1 base and J dropped 6; count of bases not matched to a gene: 7. Here the CDR3 reads CSARVAGEVVNEQFF. CDR3 DNA sequence: TGCAGTGCTAGAGTAGCGGGAGAGGTCGTCAATGAGCAGTTCTTC.

The gene calls are TRBV19 and TRBJ2-7; 9 bases fit TRBD2. Per germline, CDR1 LNHDA and CDR2 SQIVND (reference sequence). This CDR3 is built from 14 residues. V shed 3 bases and J 6 bases; nucleotides not matched to a gene: 6. In DNA form, the CDR3 reads TGTGCCAGTAGTATTAGCGGGAGTACCTCCGAGCAGTACTTC. It specifies CASSISGSTSEQYF.

This chain uses TRBV19 with TRBJ2-1; 9 bases map to TRBD2. Germline V gives CDR1 LNHDA, CDR2 SQIVND (reference sequence). V was pared by 3 bases and J by 7 bases, with 7 bases of the junction left unmatched. The CDR3 totals 15 residues. The CDR3 region has the DNA TGTGCCAGTAGTATCATTAGCGGGAGTCGTAATGAGCAGTTCTTC. This encodes CASSIISGSRNEQFF.